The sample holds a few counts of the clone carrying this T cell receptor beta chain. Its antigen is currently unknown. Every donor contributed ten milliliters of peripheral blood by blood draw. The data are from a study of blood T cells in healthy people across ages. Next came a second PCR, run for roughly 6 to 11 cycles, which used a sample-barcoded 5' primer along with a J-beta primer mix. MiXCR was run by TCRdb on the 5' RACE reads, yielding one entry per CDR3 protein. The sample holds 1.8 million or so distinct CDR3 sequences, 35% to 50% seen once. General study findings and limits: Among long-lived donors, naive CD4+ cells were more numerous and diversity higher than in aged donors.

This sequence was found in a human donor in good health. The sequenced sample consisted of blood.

The CDR3 DNA sequence: TGTGCCACCAGTGGCGGGGGCACTGAAGCTTTCTTT. Amino acid sequence: CATSGGGTEAFF. The gene calls are TRBV24-1 and TRBJ1-1; the D gene is possibly TRBD1 (5 bases). Germline V lookup: CDR1 KGHDR, CDR2 SFDVKD. V was pared by 5 bases and J by 4 bases, with 7 bases between. This CDR3 contains 12 residues.